Below, 17 T cell receptor beta chains from the same sample are listed, as sequenced in a study of blood T cell repertoires in COVID-19. Clones were sequenced by immunoSEQ multiplex PCR, and TCRdb holds only the in-frame ones, with some missing. The sample shows approximately 210,000 clones, around 87% of them seen only once. The sample taken for sequencing was PBMCs or T cells enriched from blood (not recorded which). These receptors came from a woman under 40 who had recovered from COVID-19.

The rearrangement joins TRBV19 to TRBJ2-4; TRBD1 agrees at 8 bases. The CDR3 spans 15 residues. Unmatched junction bases numbered 6, after V lost 3 bases and J lost 5 bases. The germline V gene encodes CDR1 LNHDA and CDR2 SQIVND (reference sequence). CDR3 amino acids: CASSMDRVGENIQYF. Here the CDR3 DNA reads TGTGCCAGTAGTATGGACAGGGTGGGGGAAAACATTCAGTACTTC.

The rearrangement links TRBV9 to TRBJ2-3, with a possible D match to TRBD1 (6 bases). The germline gives CDR1 SGDLS, CDR2 YYNGEE. This CDR3 spans 16 amino acids. Trimming took off 4 bases at V and 1 base at J, with 16 bases between the two ends. The CDR3 loop reads CASSPSRGQGTDTQYF. For the CDR3, the DNA is TGTGCCAGCAGCCCCAGCAGGGGCCAGGGCACAGATACGCAGTATTTT.

This chain connects TRBV7-6 to TRBJ2-7; 11 bases match TRBD1. Germline loops: CDR1 SGHVS, CDR2 FNYEAQ. After removal of 4 bases from V and 5 bases from J, the junction contained 7 bases not matched to a gene. This CDR3 comprises 15 residues. CDR3 loop: CASSSGQGASHEQYF. CDR3 coding DNA: TGTGCCAGCAGCTCTGGACAGGGGGCTTCCCACGAGCAGTACTTC.

The chain carries TRBV6-5 and TRBJ2-7; D may be TRBD2 (6 bases). The germline V and J ends were trimmed by 7 bases and 6 bases, with 19 bases remaining between them. Germline assignment: CDR1 MNHEY and CDR2 SVGAGI. The length of the CDR3 is 14 residues. CDR3 in amino acids: CASKVERELGEQYF. In DNA, the CDR3 is TGTGCCAGCAAAGTGGAACGGGAGTTGGGCGAGCAGTACTTC.

This clone came up a few times. V and J are TRBV28 and TRBJ2-7; possible D gene TRBD1, 6 bases. Trimming stripped 7 bases from V and 4 bases from J, with 17 bases between. This CDR3 has 14 residues. Germline V CDR1 and CDR2: MDHEN, SYDVKM. The CDR3 sequence is CASTPDRTQYEQYF. CDR3 bases: TGTGCCAGCACTCCAGACAGGACCCAGTACGAGCAGTACTTC.

The rearrangement uses TRBV19 and TRBJ1-1, with TRBD1 identical over 8 bases. This CDR3 contains 14 residues. Germline V gene data show CDR1 as LNHDA and CDR2 as SQIVND (reference sequence). With V trimmed by 6 bases and J by 4 bases, 7 bases remained unmatched. CDR3 nucleotides: TGTGCCAGTAGACGGACAGGGTGGAGCACTGAAGCTTTCTTT. Translating gives CASRRTGWSTEAFF.

This clone was found a few times. The chain recombines TRBV19 with TRBJ1-2, with D maybe TRBD1 (6 bases). V dropped 5 bases and J dropped 7 bases, with 20 bases sitting between them. In germline, CDR1 is LNHDA, CDR2 SQIVND (reference sequence). The CDR3 spans 15 residues. The CDR3 reads CASSLPSEGVSGYTF. Here the CDR3 DNA reads TGTGCCAGTAGTCTCCCCTCTGAGGGGGTCTCTGGCTACACCTTC.

The V and J genes are TRBV7-2 and TRBJ2-5; 7 nucleotides match TRBD1. CDR1 is SGHTA, CDR2 FQGNSA, per germline. V lost 5 bases to trimming and J lost 1 base; unmatched junction nucleotides: 4. The CDR3 is 14 amino acids. The CDR3 DNA is TGTGCCAGCAGCGCTACAGGGGCCCAAGAGACCCAGTACTTC. Amino acid sequence: CASSATGAQETQYF.

The chain couples TRBV9 to TRBJ2-5; D call uncertain. The V and J ends lost 2 bases and 1 base respectively, with 6 bases between them. The CDR3 consists of 13 residues. Germline V gene sequence: CDR1 SGDLS, CDR2 YYNGEE. The CDR3: CASSVGFQETQYF. The CDR3, as DNA: TGTGCCAGCAGCGTCGGGTTCCAAGAGACCCAGTACTTC. The full variable domain, rest sourced from reference TRBV9 and TRBJ2-5, is DSGVTQTPKHLITATGQRVTLRCSPRSGDLSVYWYQQSLDQGLQFLIQYYNGEERAKGNILERFSAQQFPDLHSELNLSSLELGDSALYFCASSVGFQETQYFGPGTRLLVL.

This clone came up once. The chain is built from TRBV5-1 and TRBJ1-1; 8 nucleotides line up with TRBD1. Trimming cost V 4 bases and J 5 bases; bases outside gene matches: 4. Germline CDR1 SGHRS, CDR2 YFSETQ. The CDR3 is 13 amino acids. CDR3 DNA: TGCGCCAGCAGCACAACAGGGGGGACTGAAGCTTTCTTT. Translating it yields CASSTTGGTEAFF.

V usage is TRBV4-2 and J usage is TRBJ2-4; 7 nucleotides line up with TRBD2. The CDR3 spans 19 residues. CDR1 LGHNA and CDR2 YNFKEQ come from the germline V gene. V trimming: 1 base; J trimming: 0 bases; junction bases outside the gene matches: 12. CDR3 DNA sequence: TGTGCCAGCAGCCAAGGTATCCGGCGGGAGCCGGTAGCCAAAAACATTCAGTACTTC. The encoded protein is CASSQGIRREPVAKNIQYF.

The gene calls are TRBV7-9 and TRBJ2-5; no firm D call. Trimming pared 1 base from V and 1 base from J, leaving 4 bases between. This CDR3 region has 13 residues. Germline V CDR1 and CDR2: SEHNR, FQNEAQ (reference sequence). The CDR3 protein is CASSLVGQETQYF. CDR3 nucleotides: TGTGCCAGCAGCTTAGTCGGCCAAGAGACCCAGTACTTC.

The chain links TRBV7-3 to TRBJ2-7; D remains unclear. V shed 4 bases and J shed 2 bases, with 9 bases lying between them. Looked up from germline, CDR1 is SGHTA and CDR2 is FQGTGA. The CDR3 is made up of 13 amino acids. CDR3 in amino acids: CASSYEATYEQYF. The CDR3 DNA is TGTGCCAGCAGCTACGAGGCTACCTACGAGCAGTACTTC.

V usage is TRBV5-6 and J usage is TRBJ2-2; D is perhaps TRBD2 (7 bases). CDR1 is SGHDT, CDR2 YYEEEE, per germline. The CDR3 totals 16 residues. Trimming took off 2 bases at V and 5 bases at J, with 16 bases between the two ends. The chain's CDR3 is CASSFGRGALTGELFF. CDR3 bases: TGTGCCAGCAGCTTTGGTCGGGGGGCGCTTACCGGGGAGCTGTTTTTT.

This clone was detected only once. V usage is TRBV29-1 and J usage is TRBJ2-5, with 8 bases aligning to TRBD2. The CDR3 runs 13 residues. The ends lost 4 bases at V and 4 bases at J; junction bases unmatched: 5. Germline V gene data show CDR1 as SQVTM and CDR2 as ANQGSEA. The chain's CDR3 is CSVAGRARETQYF. CDR3 DNA sequence: TGCAGCGTTGCCGGGAGGGCCCGAGAGACCCAGTACTTC. The variable domain in full, completed from reference TRBV29-1 and TRBJ2-5, reads SAVISQKPSRDICQRGTSLTIQCQVDSQVTMMFWYRQQPGQSLTLIATANQGSEATYESGFVIDKFPISRPNLTFSTLTVSNMSPEDSSIYLCSVAGRARETQYFGPGTRLLVL.

V and J are TRBV6-5 and TRBJ1-2; possibly TRBD1 for D (6 bases). V was shortened by 10 bases and J by 8 bases, with 20 bases between the two germline ends. Germline CDR1 reads MNHEY; CDR2 reads SVGAGI. There are 13 residues in the CDR3. The CDR3 nucleotides are TGTGCCACGTATCTGGGGGGGGCGCGAGGCTACACCTTC. Translating gives CATYLGGARGYTF.

The V and J genes are TRBV27 and TRBJ2-7, with TRBD2 matching 10 bases. The CDR3 consists of 18 residues. Trimming removed 5 bases from V and 5 bases from J; junction bases left unmatched: 18. The germline V gene has CDR1 MNHEY and CDR2 SMNVEV (reference sequence). CDR3 coding DNA: TGTGCCAGCAGTCCAGGGACGGTTCTAGCGGGAGCGGCGAACGAGCAGTACTTC. Translation gives CASSPGTVLAGAANEQYF.